The T cell receptor beta chain described here comes from a study of CD8+CD57+ T cells in acquired aplastic anemia. The CDR3 is made up of 11 amino acids. The V and J ends lost 5 bases and 13 bases respectively, with 14 bases between them. Germline V gene sequence: CDR1 DFQATT, CDR2 SNEGSKA (reference sequence). Using genomic DNA as the template, TCR beta VDJ and CDR3 profiling was carried out. Each CDR3 protein is one row after TCRdb ran MiXCR on the reads. The data show roughly 160,000 distinct CDR3 sequences, 55% to 70% seen once. The sequence was collected from a human donor in good health. The V and J genes are TRBV20-1 and TRBJ1-4; D remains ambiguous. The specimen was sorted CD4+, CD8+, or CD8+CD57+ T cells (not recorded which) from PBMCs. Here the CDR3 reads CSASGSYLLFF. The DNA of the CDR3 is TGCAGTGCTTCCGGGTCCTACCTACTGTTTTTT.